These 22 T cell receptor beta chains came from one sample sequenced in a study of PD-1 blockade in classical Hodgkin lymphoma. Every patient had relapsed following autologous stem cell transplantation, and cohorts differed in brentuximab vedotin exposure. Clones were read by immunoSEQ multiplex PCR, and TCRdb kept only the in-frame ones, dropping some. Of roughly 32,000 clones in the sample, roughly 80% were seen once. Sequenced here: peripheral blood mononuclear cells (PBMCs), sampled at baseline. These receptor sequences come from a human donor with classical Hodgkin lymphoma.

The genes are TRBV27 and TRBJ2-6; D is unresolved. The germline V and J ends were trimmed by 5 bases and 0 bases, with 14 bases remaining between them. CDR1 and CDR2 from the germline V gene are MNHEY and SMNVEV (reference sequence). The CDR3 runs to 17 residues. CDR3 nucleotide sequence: TGTGCCAGCAGTATTGACATTCCTTACTCTGGGGCCAACGTCCTGACTTTC. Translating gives CASSIDIPYSGANVLTF.

CDR3 sequence reads: CASSSQRTRDEQFF. CDR3 DNA: TGTGCCAGCAGTTCGCAGAGGACCAGGGATGAGCAGTTCTTC. The chain links TRBV7-2 to TRBJ2-1, with D perhaps matching TRBD1 (5 bases). The CDR3 consists of 14 residues. Trimming shortened V by 6 bases and J by 8 bases, and 17 bases separated the two germline ends. Looked up from germline, CDR1 is SGHTA and CDR2 is FQGNSA.

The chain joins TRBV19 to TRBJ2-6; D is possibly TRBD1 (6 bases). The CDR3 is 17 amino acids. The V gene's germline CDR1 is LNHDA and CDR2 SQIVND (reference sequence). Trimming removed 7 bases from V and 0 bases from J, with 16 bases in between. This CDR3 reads CASTLQGTFSGANVLTF. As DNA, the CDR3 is TGTGCCAGTACCCTACAGGGTACATTCTCTGGGGCCAACGTCCTGACTTTC.

The CDR3 DNA sequence: TGTGCCAGCAGCGTCTTTTCTTGGGGAGGGACCACAGATACGCAGTATTTT. It encodes CASSVFSWGGTTDTQYF. This rearrangement joins TRBV9 to TRBJ2-3, with 7 bases matching TRBD2. Losses at the gene ends were 2 bases for V and 2 bases for J; bases not matched to a gene: 11. This CDR3 is built from 17 residues. Germline V gene sequence: CDR1 SGDLS, CDR2 YYNGEE.

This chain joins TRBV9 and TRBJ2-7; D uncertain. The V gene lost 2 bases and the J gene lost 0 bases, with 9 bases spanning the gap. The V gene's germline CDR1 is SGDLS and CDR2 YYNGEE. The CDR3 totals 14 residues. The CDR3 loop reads CASSVDGSSYEQYF. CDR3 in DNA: TGTGCCAGCAGCGTCGACGGTAGCTCCTACGAGCAGTACTTC. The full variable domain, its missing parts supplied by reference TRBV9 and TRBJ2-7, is DSGVTQTPKHLITATGQRVTLRCSPRSGDLSVYWYQQSLDQGLQFLIQYYNGEERAKGNILERFSAQQFPDLHSELNLSSLELGDSALYFCASSVDGSSYEQYFGPGTRLTVT.

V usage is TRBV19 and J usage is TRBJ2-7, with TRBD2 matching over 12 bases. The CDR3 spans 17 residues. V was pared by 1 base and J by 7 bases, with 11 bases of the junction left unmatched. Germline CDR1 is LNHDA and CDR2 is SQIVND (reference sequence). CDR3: CASSIGARGLAGAEQYF. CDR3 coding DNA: TGTGCCAGTAGTATAGGAGCGAGGGGACTAGCGGGCGCTGAGCAGTACTTC.

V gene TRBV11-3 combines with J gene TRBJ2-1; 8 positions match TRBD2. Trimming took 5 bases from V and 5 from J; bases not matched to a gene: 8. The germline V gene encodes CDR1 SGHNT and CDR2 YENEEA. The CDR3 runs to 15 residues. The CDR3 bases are TGTGCCAGCAGCCCCTCGGGGGGACTAGACAATGAGCAGTTCTTC. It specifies CASSPSGGLDNEQFF.

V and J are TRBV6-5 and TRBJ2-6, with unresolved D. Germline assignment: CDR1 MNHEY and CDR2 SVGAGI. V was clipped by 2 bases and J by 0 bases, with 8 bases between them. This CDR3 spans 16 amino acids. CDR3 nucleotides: TGTGCCAGCAGTTACGCCCATAGCTCTGGGGCCAACGTCCTGACTTTC. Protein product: CASSYAHSSGANVLTF.

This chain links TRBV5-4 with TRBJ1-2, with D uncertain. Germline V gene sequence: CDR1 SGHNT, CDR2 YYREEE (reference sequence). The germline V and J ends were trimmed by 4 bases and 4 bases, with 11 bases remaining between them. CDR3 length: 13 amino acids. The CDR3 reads CASSTDGTYGYTF. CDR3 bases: TGTGCCAGCAGCACTGACGGAACCTATGGCTACACCTTC.

The CDR3 sequence is CATKGHSGNTIYF. CDR3 in DNA: TGTGCCACCAAGGGACACTCTGGAAACACCATATATTTT. The V call is TRBV19, the J call TRBJ1-3, with a tentative D call TRBD1 (6 bases). The CDR3 has 13 residues. V was trimmed by 10 bases and J by 0 bases, leaving 10 bases between them. The germline V gene encodes CDR1 LNHDA and CDR2 SQIVND (reference sequence).

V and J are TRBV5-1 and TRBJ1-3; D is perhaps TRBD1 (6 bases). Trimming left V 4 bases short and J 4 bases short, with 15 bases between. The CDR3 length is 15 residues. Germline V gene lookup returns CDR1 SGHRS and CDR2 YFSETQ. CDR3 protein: CASSDNTGYGNTIYF. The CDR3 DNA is TGCGCCAGCAGCGACAATACAGGGTACGGAAACACCATATATTTT.

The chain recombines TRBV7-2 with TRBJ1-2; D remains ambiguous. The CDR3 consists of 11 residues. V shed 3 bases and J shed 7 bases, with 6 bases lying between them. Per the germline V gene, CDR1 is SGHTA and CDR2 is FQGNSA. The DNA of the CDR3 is TGTGCCAGCAGCTTGCGGGGTGGCTACACCTTC. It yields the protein CASSLRGGYTF.

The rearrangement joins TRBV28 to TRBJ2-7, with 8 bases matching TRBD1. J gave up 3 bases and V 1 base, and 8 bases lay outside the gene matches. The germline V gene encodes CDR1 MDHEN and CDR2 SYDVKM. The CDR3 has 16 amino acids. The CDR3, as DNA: TGTGCCAGCAGTTTATATACCCCCAGGGGGCTCTACGAGCAGTACTTC. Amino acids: CASSLYTPRGLYEQYF.

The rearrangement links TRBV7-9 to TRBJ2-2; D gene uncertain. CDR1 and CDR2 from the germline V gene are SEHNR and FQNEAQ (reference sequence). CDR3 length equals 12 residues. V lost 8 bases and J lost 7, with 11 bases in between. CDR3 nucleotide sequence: TGTGCCAGCTCCCGGGTGTACGGGGAGCTGTTTTTT. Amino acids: CASSRVYGELFF.

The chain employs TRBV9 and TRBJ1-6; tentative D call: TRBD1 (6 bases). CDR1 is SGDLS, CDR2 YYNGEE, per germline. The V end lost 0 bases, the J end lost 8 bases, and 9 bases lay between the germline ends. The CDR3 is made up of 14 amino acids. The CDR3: CASSVGQVYSPLHF. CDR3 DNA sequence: TGTGCCAGCAGCGTAGGACAGGTATATTCACCCCTCCACTTT.

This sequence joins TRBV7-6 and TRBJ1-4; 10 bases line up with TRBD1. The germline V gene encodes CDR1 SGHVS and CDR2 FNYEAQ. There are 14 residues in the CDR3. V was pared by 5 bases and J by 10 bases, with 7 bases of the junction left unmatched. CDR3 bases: TGTGCCAGCAGCGCGCGACAGGGGGCGGTAAAACTGTTTTTT. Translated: CASSARQGAVKLFF.

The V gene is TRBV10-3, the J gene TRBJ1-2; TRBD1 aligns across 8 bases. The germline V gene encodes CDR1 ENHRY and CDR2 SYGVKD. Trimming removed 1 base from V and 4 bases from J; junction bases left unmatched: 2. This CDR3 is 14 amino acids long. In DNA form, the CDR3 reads TGTGCCATCAGTGAGTTCCAGGGGGCCTATGGCTACACCTTC. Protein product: CAISEFQGAYGYTF.

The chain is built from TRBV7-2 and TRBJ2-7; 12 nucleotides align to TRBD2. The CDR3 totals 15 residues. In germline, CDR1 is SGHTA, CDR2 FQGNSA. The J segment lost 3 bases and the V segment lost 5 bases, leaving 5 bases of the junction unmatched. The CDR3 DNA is TGTGCCAGCAGCCAATGGACTAGCGGGGACTACGAGCAGTACTTC. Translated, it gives CASSQWTSGDYEQYF. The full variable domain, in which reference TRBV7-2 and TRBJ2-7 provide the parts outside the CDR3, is GAGVSQSPSNKVTEKGKDVELRCDPISGHTALYWYRQSLGQGLEFLIYFQGNSAPDKSGLPSDRFSAERTGGSVSTLTIQRTQQEDSAVYLCASSQWTSGDYEQYFGPGTRLTVT.

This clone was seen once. CDR3 amino acids: CASSPPGALETQYF. Here the CDR3 DNA reads TGTGCCAGCTCACCACCGGGAGCGTTAGAGACCCAGTACTTC. The genes are TRBV18 and TRBJ2-5, with D perhaps TRBD2 (5 bases). Germline CDR1 is KGHSH and CDR2 is LQKENI. Trimming took 0 bases from V and 4 from J, leaving 9 bases between them. The CDR3 sequence is 14 residues long.

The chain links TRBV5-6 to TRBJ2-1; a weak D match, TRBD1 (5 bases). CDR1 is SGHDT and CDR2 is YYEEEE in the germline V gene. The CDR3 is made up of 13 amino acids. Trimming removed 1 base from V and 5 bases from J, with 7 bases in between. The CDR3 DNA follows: TGTGCCAGCAGCTTGCAGGGCCACAATGAGCAGTTCTTC. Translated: CASSLQGHNEQFF.

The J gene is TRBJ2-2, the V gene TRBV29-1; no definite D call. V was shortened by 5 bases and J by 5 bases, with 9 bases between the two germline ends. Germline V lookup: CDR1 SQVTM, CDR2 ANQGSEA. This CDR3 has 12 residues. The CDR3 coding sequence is TGCAGCGTTTTGGGTTGGACCGGGGAGCTGTTTTTT. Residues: CSVLGWTGELFF.

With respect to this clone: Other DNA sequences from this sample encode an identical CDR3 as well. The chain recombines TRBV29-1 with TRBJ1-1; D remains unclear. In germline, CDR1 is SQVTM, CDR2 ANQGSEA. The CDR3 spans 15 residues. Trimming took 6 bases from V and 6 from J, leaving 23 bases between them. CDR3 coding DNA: TGCAGCGTGCAGAGTGGTCCCGGACCCTTTTCTGAAGCTTTCTTT. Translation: CSVQSGPGPFSEAFF.